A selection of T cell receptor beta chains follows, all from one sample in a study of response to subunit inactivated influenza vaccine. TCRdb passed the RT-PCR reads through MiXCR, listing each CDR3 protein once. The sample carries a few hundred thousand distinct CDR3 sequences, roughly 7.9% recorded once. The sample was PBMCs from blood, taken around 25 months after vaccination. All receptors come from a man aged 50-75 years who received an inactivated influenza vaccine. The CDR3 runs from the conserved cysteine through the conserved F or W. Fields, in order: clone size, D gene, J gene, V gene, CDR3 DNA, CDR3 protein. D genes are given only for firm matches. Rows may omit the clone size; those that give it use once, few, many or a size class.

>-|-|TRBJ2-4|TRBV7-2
TGTGCCAGCAGCCCGGGACATGCGAACATTCAGTACTTC
CASSPGHANIQYF
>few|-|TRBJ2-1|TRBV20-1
TGCAGTGCTAAGGACAGACCTTCCCCCTACAATGAGCAGTTCTTC
CSAKDRPSPYNEQFF
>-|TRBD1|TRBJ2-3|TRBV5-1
TGCGCCAGCAGCACGGTCCCGGGACAGGGGTTTAGCACAGATACGCAGTATTTT
CASSTVPGQGFSTDTQYF
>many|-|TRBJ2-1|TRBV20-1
TGCAGTGCTAGCAAAGGGAGAGGATCCTACAATGAGCAGTTCTTC
CSASKGRGSYNEQFF
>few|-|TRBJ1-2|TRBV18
TGTGCCAGCTCACCACCAGGGGAACTCGGTGGCTACACCTTC
CASSPPGELGGYTF
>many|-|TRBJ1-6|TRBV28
TGTGCCAGCTCCCTACCAGACGACTCCTATAATTCACCCCTCCACTTT
CASSLPDDSYNSPLHF
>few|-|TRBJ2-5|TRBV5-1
TGCGCCAGCAGCCCGGACCAAGAGACCCAGTACTTC
CASSPDQETQYF
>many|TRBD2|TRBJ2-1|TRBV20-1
TGCAGTGGCATCTGGGCTAGCGGGATCAATGAGCAGTTCTTC
CSGIWASGINEQFF
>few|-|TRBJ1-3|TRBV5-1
TGCGCCAGCAGCTTGAACGCATCCCCTGGAAACACCATATATTTT
CASSLNASPGNTIYF
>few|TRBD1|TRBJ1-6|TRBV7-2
TGTGCCAGCAGCCAGGGGACAGGGCAGAATTCACCCCTCCACTTT
CASSQGTGQNSPLHF
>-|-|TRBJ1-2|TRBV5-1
TGCGCCAGCAGCGGGCAGGGGACCGGCTACACCTTC
CASSGQGTGYTF
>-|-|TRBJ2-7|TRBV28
TGTGCCAGCAGCGGGACACCTTCCTACGAGCAGTACTTC
CASSGTPSYEQYF
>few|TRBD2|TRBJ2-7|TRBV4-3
TGCGCCAGCAGCCCGGGACTAGAACCCTACGAGCAGTACTTC
CASSPGLEPYEQYF
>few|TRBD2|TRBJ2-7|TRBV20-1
TGCAGTGCTAGGTCCGGGACTAGCTCCTACGAGCAGTACTTC
CSARSGTSSYEQYF
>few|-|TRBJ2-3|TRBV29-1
TGCAGCGTTCGGGGGAGGGGGCAGGCCACAGATACGCAGTATTTT
CSVRGRGQATDTQYF
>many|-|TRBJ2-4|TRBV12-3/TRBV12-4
TGTGCCAGCAGTTTATCCAGGGTGGATGCCAAAAACATTCAGTACTTC
CASSLSRVDAKNIQYF
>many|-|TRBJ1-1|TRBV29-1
TGCAGCGTTGATAGCTCGCGGCAGGATGAAGCTTTCTTT
CSVDSSRQDEAFF
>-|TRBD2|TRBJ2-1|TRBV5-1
TGCGCCAGCAGCTTGCGGGAGGGTGGTTACAATGAGCAGTTCTTC
CASSLREGGYNEQFF
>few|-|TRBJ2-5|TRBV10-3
TGTGCCATCACACAGACCCTCCAAGAGACCCAGTACTTC
CAITQTLQETQYF
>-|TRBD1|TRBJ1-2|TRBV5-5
TGTGCCAGCAGCTTGGTTTCAGGGGGCAGAGGCTACACCTTC
CASSLVSGGRGYTF
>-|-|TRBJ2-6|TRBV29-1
TGCAGCGTCCTAATCCGGGACGGACGACGTGACTCTGGGGCCAACGTCCTGACTTTC
CSVLIRDGRRDSGANVLTF
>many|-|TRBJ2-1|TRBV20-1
TGCAGTGCTAGAGATTTGCGGGTTTTCGATGAGCAGTTCTTC
CSARDLRVFDEQFF
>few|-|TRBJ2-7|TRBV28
TGTGCCAGCACCGATAGACAGGTCTCCTACGAGCAGTACTTC
CASTDRQVSYEQYF
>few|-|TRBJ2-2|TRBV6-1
TGTGCCAGCACCCGGGATTGGGCCAACACCGGGGAGCTGTTTTTT
CASTRDWANTGELFF
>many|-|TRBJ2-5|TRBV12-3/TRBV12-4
TGTGCCAGCAGTTTATGGGAGGGGGTACAAGAGACCCAGTACTTC
CASSLWEGVQETQYF
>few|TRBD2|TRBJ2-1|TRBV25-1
TGTGCCAGCAGTGAATATAGTAGCGGGTTTAATGAGCAGTTCTTC
CASSEYSSGFNEQFF
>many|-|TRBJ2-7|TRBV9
TGTGCCAGCAGCGTAGGATTGGCGGGCTCCTACGAGCAGTACTTC
CASSVGLAGSYEQYF
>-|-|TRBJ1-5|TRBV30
TGTGCCTGGAGCGGTCAATGGGGAGTCAATCAGCCCCAGCATTTT
CAWSGQWGVNQPQHF
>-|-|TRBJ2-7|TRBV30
TGTGCCTGGAGTGTTAAGGGCAGGGAATCCGAGCAGTACTTC
CAWSVKGRESEQYF
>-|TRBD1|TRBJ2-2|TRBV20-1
TGCAGTGCTACAGGGACAGGGGGTATCAGCGGGGAGCTGTTTTTT
CSATGTGGISGELFF
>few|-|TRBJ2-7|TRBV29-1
TGCAGCGTTGGGTCCGGGACCTACGAGCAGTACTTC
CSVGSGTYEQYF
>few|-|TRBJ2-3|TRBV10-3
TGTGCCATCAGGGCTAGCTTCGCTAGCACAGATACGCAGTATTTT
CAIRASFASTDTQYF
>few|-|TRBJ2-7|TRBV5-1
TGCGCCAGCAGCGACCAACAGGGATTTGGCTCCTACGAGCAGTACTTC
CASSDQQGFGSYEQYF
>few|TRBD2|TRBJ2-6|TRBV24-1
TGTGCCACCAGTGCCTCGGGGGGTATGCGGTCTGGGGCCAACGTCCTGACTTTC
CATSASGGMRSGANVLTF
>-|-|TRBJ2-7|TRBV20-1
TGCAGTGCTAGGCAGAGCTACTACGAGCAGTACTTC
CSARQSYYEQYF
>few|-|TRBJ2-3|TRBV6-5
TGTGCCAGCAGTTACCGGGGGGCGCGTGGCACAGATACGCAGTATTTT
CASSYRGARGTDTQYF
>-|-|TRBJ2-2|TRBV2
TGTGCCAGCAGACCACAGGGTTGGGGCACCGGGGAGCTGTTTTTT
CASRPQGWGTGELFF
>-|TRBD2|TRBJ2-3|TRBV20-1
TGCAGTAGACTAGCTGAAGACACAGATACGCAGTATTTT
CSRLAEDTDTQYF
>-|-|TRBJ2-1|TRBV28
TGTGCCAGCAGCCCCCCAGACAGAGCCATAACCTACAATGAGCAGTTCTTC
CASSPPDRAITYNEQFF
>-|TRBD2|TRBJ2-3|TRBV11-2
TGTGCCAGCAGCCACCGGGGACTAGCGATCCCAGATACGCAGTATTTT
CASSHRGLAIPDTQYF
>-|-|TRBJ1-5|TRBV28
TGTGCCAGCAGTTTCTTGAGGAGCCGTGGCAATCAGCCCCAGCATTTT
CASSFLRSRGNQPQHF
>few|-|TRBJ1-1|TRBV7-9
TGTGCCAGCAGCTTAGCGCCGGGCGTCACTGAAGCTTTCTTT
CASSLAPGVTEAFF
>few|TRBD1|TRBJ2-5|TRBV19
TGTGCCAGTAGTACCCCCGACAGGGGGGAGACCCAGTACTTC
CASSTPDRGETQYF
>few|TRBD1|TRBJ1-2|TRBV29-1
TGCAGCGTTAAACTGAACAGGGGACGGGCTGGCTACACCTTC
CSVKLNRGRAGYTF
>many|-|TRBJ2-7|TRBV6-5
TGTGCCAGCAGTTACTTACAGGGCTCCCCCTACGAGCAGTACTTC
CASSYLQGSPYEQYF
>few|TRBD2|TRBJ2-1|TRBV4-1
TGCGCCAGCAGCCAAGGGTTGCGGCGGGGGGGCCGGAATGAGCAGTTCTTC
CASSQGLRRGGRNEQFF
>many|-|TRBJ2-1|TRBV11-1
TGTGCCAGCAGTTCCACCCGAAGGGGAATCGTATTTAACAATGAGCAGTTCTTC
CASSSTRRGIVFNNEQFF
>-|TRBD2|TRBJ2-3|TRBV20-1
TGCAGTGCTAGAGACTTAGCGGGACGTGGGTCAGATACGCAGTATTTT
CSARDLAGRGSDTQYF
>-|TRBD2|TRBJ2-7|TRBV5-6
TGTGCCAGCAGCCCCGGCTGGACTAGCTCCTACGAGCAGTACTTC
CASSPGWTSSYEQYF
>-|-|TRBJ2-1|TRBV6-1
TGTGCCAGCCAGAGAACCTCCTACAATGAGCAGTTCTTC
CASQRTSYNEQFF
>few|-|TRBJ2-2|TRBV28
TGTGCCAGCAGTTTCTGGCAGGGGTCGAACACCGGGGAGCTGTTTTTT
CASSFWQGSNTGELFF
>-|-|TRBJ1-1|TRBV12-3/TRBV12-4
TGTGCCAGCAGTGTACAGGGTTACACTGAAGCTTTCTTT
CASSVQGYTEAFF
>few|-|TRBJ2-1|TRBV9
TGTGCCAGCGGAACGGGACCGGGATCCTACAATGAGCAGTTCTTC
CASGTGPGSYNEQFF
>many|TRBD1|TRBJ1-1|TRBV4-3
TGCGCCAGCAGCCAAGATTCGGGACAGCTAAACACTGAAGCTTTCTTT
CASSQDSGQLNTEAFF
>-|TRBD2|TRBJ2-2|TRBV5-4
TGTGCCAGCAGCTCATTTTGGACTAGCGGGACCAAGGTCGAAGGGGAGCTGTTTTTT
CASSSFWTSGTKVEGELFF
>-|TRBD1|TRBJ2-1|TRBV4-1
TGCGCCAGCAGTGGGGCGGGACAGGGGGCCTATGAGCAGTTCTTC
CASSGAGQGAYEQFF
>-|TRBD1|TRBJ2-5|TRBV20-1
TGCAGTGCTAGAGATGGGGGACAGCAAGAGACCCAGTACTTC
CSARDGGQQETQYF
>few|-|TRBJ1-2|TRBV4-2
TGTGCCAGCAGCCAAGGCGGGGGAACTAACTATGGCTACACCTTC
CASSQGGGTNYGYTF
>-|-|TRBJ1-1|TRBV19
TGTGCCAGTAGCCCTGGACTGAAGAACACTGAAGCTTTCTTT
CASSPGLKNTEAFF